This TCR beta chain was captured by sequencing in a study of T-cell reconstitution after alpha-beta-depleted transplantation in children. Points from the study as a whole: Where some patients showed high TCRbeta diversity at day 60, it came from recipient T cells and thymic progenitors that had survived. Diversity and T-cell counts at one year after transplant derived mostly from new T cells.

The CDR3 consists of 17 residues. The V gene's germline CDR1 is SGHTA and CDR2 FQGTGA. Trimming removed 2 bases at V and 4 bases at J, with 17 bases between. This clonotype came up a few times. Its specificity is not known. Unique molecular identifiers were incorporated into the prepared TCRbeta library. TCRdb called the PCR reads again in MiXCR, with one record for every CDR3 protein. The table includes about 300,000 distinct CDR3 sequences, about a tenth detected once. The TCR was taken from a boy under two years old with acute myeloid leukemia, due to receive a stem cell transplant. The sequencing here drew on PBMCs, taken before TCRalphabeta/CD19-depleted stem cell transplant. V is TRBV7-3 and J is TRBJ2-2, with D perhaps TRBD1 (5 bases). The CDR3 coding sequence is TGTGCCAGCAGCTTAGGGGCCGGGTCTAGTGCCACCGGGGAGCTGTTTTTT. Protein product: CASSLGAGSSATGELFF.